The 30 T cell receptor beta chains below were found in one sample sequenced in a study of STAT5B mutations in CD4+ large granular lymphocyte leukemia. The repertoire was sequenced with immunoSEQ multiplex PCR; TCRdb's copy has only in-frame clones and lacks some. The table lists 30,000 or so clones, roughly 79% of them singletons. Sample: CD4+ T cells from blood buffy coats. The receptors here all came from a human donor in good health.

This chain links TRBV11-3 with TRBJ2-1; tentatively, D is TRBD2 (5 bases). CDR1 and CDR2 from the germline V gene are SGHNT and YENEEA. V was trimmed by 8 bases and J by 3 bases, leaving 8 bases between them. There are 12 residues in the CDR3. The CDR3 loop is CASGELYNEQFF. In DNA form, the CDR3 reads TGTGCCAGCGGGGAGCTCTACAATGAGCAGTTCTTC.

This clone was observed a handful of times. J is TRBJ1-2 and V is TRBV28, with 7 bases identical to TRBD1. The V gene end was trimmed by 6 bases and the J gene end by 2 bases; junction bases not matched to a gene: 6. The germline gives CDR1 MDHEN, CDR2 SYDVKM. This CDR3 region has 14 residues. The CDR3 DNA is TGTGCCAGCAGCTCCGGACAGGCGAACTATGGCTACACCTTC. Translated, it gives CASSSGQANYGYTF.

The rearrangement joins TRBV7-3 to TRBJ2-5; 7 bases are shared with TRBD1. With V trimmed by 5 bases and J by 3 bases, 3 bases remained unmatched. Germline CDR1 reads SGHTA; CDR2 reads FQGTGA. This CDR3 has 13 residues. This chain's CDR3 is CASSGQVKETQYF. Here the CDR3 DNA reads TGTGCCAGCAGCGGACAGGTCAAAGAGACCCAGTACTTC. The full variable domain, its missing parts supplied by reference TRBV7-3 and TRBJ2-5, is GAGVSQTPSNKVTEKGKYVELRCDPISGHTALYWYRQSLGQGPEFLIYFQGTGAADDSGLPNDRFFAVRPEGSVSTLKIQRTERGDSAVYLCASSGQVKETQYFGPGTRLLVL.

This sequence joins TRBV28 and TRBJ1-2; 7 bases agree with TRBD1. The CDR3 extends over 14 amino acids. Germline values: CDR1 MDHEN, CDR2 SYDVKM. Trimming at V came to 8 bases and at J to 4 bases, leaving 10 bases not matched to a gene. CDR3 sequence (DNA): TGTGCCAGCCATGAGGGACAGAGCCGCTATGGCTACACCTTC. It translates to CASHEGQSRYGYTF.

The rearrangement joins TRBV28 to TRBJ2-7; 9 bases match TRBD2. Trimming took 4 bases from V and 6 from J; bases not matched to a gene: 4. Germline V gene data show CDR1 as MDHEN and CDR2 as SYDVKM. The CDR3 consists of 13 residues. The CDR3 spells CASSSVAGVEQYV. DNA of the CDR3: TGTGCCAGCAGTTCCGTAGCGGGGGTCGAGCAGTACGTC.

This clone appeared once. V is TRBV15 and J is TRBJ1-6, with TRBD1 matching over 11 bases. Losses at the gene ends were 1 base for V and 10 bases for J; bases not matched to a gene: 9. The germline V gene encodes CDR1 LNHNV and CDR2 YYDKDF (reference sequence). This CDR3 is 17 amino acids long. CDR3 nucleotides: TGTGCCACCAGCAGAGGTCCAACGGGACAGGGGGACTCACCCCTCCACTTT. Residues: CATSRGPTGQGDSPLHF.

The V call is TRBV29-1, the J call TRBJ2-1; weak D call: TRBD2 (6 bases). The CDR3 has 12 residues. Deletions cut 6 bases from V and 7 bases from J, with 13 bases between. The germline gives CDR1 SQVTM, CDR2 ANQGSEA. CDR3 loop: CSVGRIGNEQFF. The DNA for the CDR3 is TGCAGCGTGGGGAGGATCGGGAATGAGCAGTTCTTC.

This clone came up once. V and J are TRBV6-1 and TRBJ2-7; D is possibly TRBD2 (5 bases). The germline V gene encodes CDR1 MNHNS and CDR2 SASEGT. The CDR3 is 14 amino acids. V was cut by 7 bases and J by 1 base, with 14 bases left in between. CDR3 sequence (DNA): TGTGCCAGCAAGGGCTTCTCGGGATCCTACGAGCAGTACGTC. Its translation is CASKGFSGSYEQYV.

V gene TRBV4-1 combines with J gene TRBJ2-5; D is unclear. The V end was cut by 1 base, the J end by 1 base, with 10 bases between. The CDR3 has 15 residues. Germline V lookup: CDR1 MGHRA, CDR2 YSYEKL. The CDR3 loop is CASSQVVGLQETQYF. The CDR3 coding sequence is TGCGCCAGCAGCCAAGTAGTAGGTCTCCAAGAGACCCAGTACTTC.

The rearrangement uses TRBV5-1 and TRBJ2-5; no clear D gene. The CDR3 is made up of 13 amino acids. CDR1 SGHRS and CDR2 YFSETQ come from the germline V gene. Trimming stripped 0 bases from V and 0 bases from J, with 3 bases between. The DNA of the CDR3 is TGCGCCAGCAGCTTGGAGAACCAAGAGACCCAGTACTTC. This codes for CASSLENQETQYF.

The chain combines TRBV7-8 with TRBJ2-5; 9 bases agree with TRBD2. With 5 bases clipped from V and 5 bases from J, the junction kept 6 bases outside the gene matches. CDR3 size: 14 residues. The germline V gene has CDR1 SGHVS and CDR2 FQNEAQ. CDR3 bases: TGTGCCAGCAGCCCAAGCGGGAGGCGGGAGACCCAGTACTTC. Translated, it gives CASSPSGRRETQYF.

The rearrangement uses TRBV6-5 and TRBJ1-1, with TRBD1 matching over 7 bases. Germline V gene sequence: CDR1 MNHEY, CDR2 SVGAGI. The CDR3 runs to 15 residues. V was clipped by 2 bases and J by 1 base; unmatched bases: 4. Here the CDR3 reads CASSYTGDWNTEAFF. CDR3 coding DNA: TGTGCCAGCAGTTACACAGGGGATTGGAACACTGAAGCTTTCTTT.

The chain employs TRBV2 and TRBJ2-1; TRBD1 matches 10 bases. Germline V gene lookup returns CDR1 SNHLY and CDR2 FYNNEI. Trimming cost V 3 bases and J 8 bases; bases outside gene matches: 10. The CDR3 has 16 amino acids. CDR3 region: CASSDQWDRGGDEQFF. The CDR3 DNA reads as TGTGCCAGCAGTGACCAATGGGACAGGGGCGGTGATGAGCAGTTCTTC.

The sample holds a few counts of this clone. This rearrangement joins TRBV4-1 to TRBJ1-5, with D possibly being TRBD1 (5 bases). The CDR3 consists of 16 residues. V dropped 1 base and J dropped 4 bases, with 14 bases sitting between them. The germline V gene encodes CDR1 MGHRA and CDR2 YSYEKL. The CDR3 sequence: CASSQGARGQNQPQHF. CDR3 DNA sequence: TGCGCCAGCAGCCAAGGCGCCCGGGGCCAAAATCAGCCCCAGCATTTT.

V and J are TRBV18 and TRBJ1-1; maybe TRBD1 (5 bases). V was shortened by 0 bases and J by 6 bases, with 8 bases between the two germline ends. This CDR3 spans 13 amino acids. Germline V gene sequence: CDR1 KGHSH, CDR2 LQKENI. The CDR3 DNA reads as TGTGCCAGCTCACCACCGGGGGAGGCTGAAGCTTTCTTT. Encoded protein: CASSPPGEAEAFF.

The genes are TRBV6-6 and TRBJ2-7; D is perhaps TRBD1 (6 bases). The CDR3 totals 14 residues. The V gene's germline CDR1 is MNHNY and CDR2 SVGAGI (reference sequence). Deletions cut 4 bases from V and 4 bases from J, with 14 bases between. The CDR3 DNA sequence: TGTGCCAGCAGTTCCGCCTCGGACAGTTACGAGCAGTACGTC. Its translation is CASSSASDSYEQYV.

The chain has TRBV10-3 and TRBJ1-2; 8 nucleotides line up with TRBD1. V shed 7 bases, J shed 6 bases, and the junction held 13 bases outside the gene matches. Looked up from germline, CDR1 is ENHRY and CDR2 is SYGVKD. There are 15 residues in the CDR3. The CDR3 sequence: CAITARGQDVDGYTF. The CDR3 DNA reads TGTGCCATCACCGCAAGGGGACAGGATGTTGATGGCTACACCTTC.

The chain combines TRBV10-3 with TRBJ2-5, with 12 positions matching TRBD2. Germline loops: CDR1 ENHRY, CDR2 SYGVKD. Trimming cost V 5 bases and J 1 base; bases outside gene matches: 14. This CDR3 comprises 19 residues. CDR3 in DNA: TGTGCCATCAGTCCTACTCCGACTAGCGGGAGTCGGATCCAAGAGACCCAGTACTTC. This translates into CAISPTPTSGSRIQETQYF.

The sample holds a few counts of this clone. The V call is TRBV4-1, the J call TRBJ1-4; TRBD1 might be the D (5 bases). The V gene's germline CDR1 is MGHRA and CDR2 YSYEKL. Trimming left V 1 base short and J 8 bases short, with 11 bases between. The length of the CDR3 is 14 residues. CDR3 loop: CASSQAQAGEKLFF. DNA of the CDR3: TGCGCCAGCAGCCAAGCACAGGCAGGCGAAAAACTGTTTTTT.

The chain is built from TRBV5-1 and TRBJ1-1; maybe TRBD1 (6 bases). V was trimmed by 7 bases and J by 5 bases, leaving 15 bases between them. This CDR3 is 13 amino acids long. From germline, CDR1 is SGHRS and CDR2 YFSETQ. The chain's CDR3 is CASEGGGGTEAFF. The CDR3 DNA follows: TGCGCCAGCGAGGGGGGGGGAGGAACTGAAGCTTTCTTT. The full variable domain, completed using reference TRBV5-1 and TRBJ1-1, is KAGVTQTPRYLIKTRGQQVTLSCSPISGHRSVSWYQQTPGQGLQFLFEYFSETQRNKGNFPGRFSGRQFSNSRSEMNVSTLELGDSALYLCASEGGGGTEAFFGQGTRLTVV.

The chain combines TRBV7-6 with TRBJ2-5, with a possible D match to TRBD2 (5 bases). This CDR3 has 15 residues. Trimming pared 5 bases from V and 5 bases from J, leaving 18 bases between. Germline V gene sequence: CDR1 SGHVS, CDR2 FNYEAQ. This chain's CDR3 is CASSPWERESETQYF. For the CDR3, the DNA is TGTGCCAGCAGCCCCTGGGAAAGGGAGTCGGAGACCCAGTACTTC.

J is TRBJ1-6 and V is TRBV14; D remains ambiguous. V lost 0 bases and J lost 14, with 8 bases in between. Per the germline V gene, CDR1 is SGHDN and CDR2 is FVKESK. This CDR3 comprises 12 residues. The CDR3: CASSQEGITLHF. The CDR3 coding sequence is TGTGCCAGCAGCCAAGAGGGCATCACCCTCCACTTT.

This chain uses TRBV19 with TRBJ2-5; TRBD1 is a possible D gene (6 bases). The CDR3 has 15 amino acids. V shed 2 bases and J shed 5 bases, with 15 bases lying between them. Germline values: CDR1 LNHDA, CDR2 SQIVND (reference sequence). The CDR3 spells CASSIIQGPRETQYF. Here the CDR3 DNA reads TGTGCCAGTAGTATAATACAGGGCCCGAGGGAGACCCAGTACTTC. Supplemented by reference TRBV19 and TRBJ2-5, the full variable domain reads DGGITQSPKYLFRKEGQNVTLSCEQNLNHDAMYWYRQDPGQGLRLIYYSQIVNDFQKGDIAEGYSVSREKKESFPLTVTSAQKNPTAFYLCASSIIQGPRETQYFGPGTRLLVL.

The V call is TRBV27, the J call TRBJ2-3; 11 nucleotides line up with TRBD2. After removal of 6 bases from V and 1 base from J, the junction contained 3 bases not matched to a gene. This CDR3 comprises 15 residues. Germline loops: CDR1 MNHEY, CDR2 SMNVEV (reference sequence). In nucleotides, the CDR3 is TGTGCCAGCAGAATGGGACTAGCGGGCACAGATACGCAGTATTTT. This encodes CASRMGLAGTDTQYF.

The rearrangement joins TRBV28 to TRBJ2-7; 14 bases match TRBD2. CDR1 is MDHEN, CDR2 SYDVKM, per germline. V was clipped by 8 bases and J by 6 bases; unmatched bases: 6. The CDR3 consists of 14 residues. CDR3 DNA sequence: TGTGCCAGCCAGACTAGCGGGGGGGTCGGCGAGCAGTACGTC. It is translated as CASQTSGGVGEQYV.

This chain uses TRBV5-1 with TRBJ2-1; D may be TRBD1 (5 bases). CDR3 size: 14 residues. Germline V gives CDR1 SGHRS, CDR2 YFSETQ. V lost 0 bases and J lost 5, with 9 bases in between. The CDR3 sequence is CASSLVGAHNEQFF. The CDR3 nucleotides are TGCGCCAGCAGCTTGGTAGGGGCCCACAATGAGCAGTTCTTC.

The chain is built from TRBV7-3 and TRBJ2-2, with D perhaps assigned TRBD1 or TRBD2 (5 bases each). The length of the CDR3 is 14 residues. Trimming left V 7 bases short and J 1 base short, with 10 bases between. Germline CDR1 and CDR2: SGHTA and FQGTGA. The CDR3 protein is CASTTGQNTGELFF. The DNA for the CDR3 is TGTGCCAGCACCACGGGGCAGAACACCGGGGAGCTGTTTTTT. Full variable domain (remainder filled in from reference TRBV7-3 and TRBJ2-2): GAGVSQTPSNKVTEKGKYVELRCDPISGHTALYWYRQSLGQGPEFLIYFQGTGAADDSGLPNDRFFAVRPEGSVSTLKIQRTERGDSAVYLCASTTGQNTGELFFGEGSRLTVL.

The rearrangement joins TRBV12-5 to TRBJ2-7; TRBD2 matches 12 bases. Germline V gives CDR1 LGHNT, CDR2 FRNRAP. CDR3 length equals 17 residues. With V trimmed by 2 bases and J by 2 bases, 7 bases remained unmatched. The chain's CDR3 is CASGLTRTSGVPYEQYV. As DNA, the CDR3 is TGTGCTAGTGGTTTGACCCGGACTAGCGGGGTCCCCTACGAGCAGTACGTC.

This sequence joins TRBV28 and TRBJ1-2; TRBD1 matches at 9 bases. Germline assignment: CDR1 MDHEN and CDR2 SYDVKM. The J segment lost 8 bases and the V segment lost 6 bases, leaving 7 bases of the junction unmatched. This CDR3 has 13 residues. The CDR3 DNA is TGTGCCAGCAGACCGGGACAGGGTGGCGGCTACACCTTC. Encoded protein: CASRPGQGGGYTF.

There are a few counts of this clone. Other DNA sequences from this sample encode an identical CDR3 as well. This chain connects TRBV28 to TRBJ1-1, with TRBD1 matching 7 bases. The ends lost 5 bases at V and 4 bases at J; junction bases unmatched: 10. The germline gives CDR1 MDHEN, CDR2 SYDVKM. The CDR3 covers 15 residues. Here the CDR3 DNA reads TGTGCCAGCAGTATTCTCCAGGGGGTAATCACTGAAGCTTTCTTT. Residues: CASSILQGVITEAFF. Variable domain in full (rest from reference TRBV28 and TRBJ1-1): DVKVTQSSRYLVKRTGEKVFLECVQDMDHENMFWYRQDPGLGLRLIYFSYDVKMKEKGDIPEGYSVSREKKERFSLILESASTNQTSMYLCASSILQGVITEAFFGQGTRLTVV.